This paragraph reports one T cell receptor beta chain. This record comes from a study of blood T cells in healthy people across ages. Total RNA was extracted at no less than 5.5 micrograms per sample. The CDR3 runs 14 residues. The germline gives CDR1 LNHNV, CDR2 YYDKDF (reference sequence). V was trimmed by 3 bases and J by 8 bases, leaving 16 bases between them. With a J-beta primer mix and a sample-barcoded 5' primer, a second PCR ran 7 to 11 cycles. TCRdb fed the 5' RACE reads into MiXCR, producing one record per CDR3 protein. The table lists some 780,000 distinct CDR3 sequences, roughly three fifths of them singletons, with roughly 26% in the top ten.

The chain recombines TRBV15 with TRBJ1-2; no reliable D call. This receptor was identified in a man aged 35 to 55 in good health. Sequencing was performed on blood. In DNA form, the CDR3 reads TGTGCCACCAGCAGTGGGCCGGGCATCTACGGCTACACCTTC. Amino acids: CATSSGPGIYGYTF.